This passage covers 15 T cell receptor beta chains from one sample sequenced in a study of blood T cell repertoires in COVID-19 (TCRdb year 2020). The library was prepared using the immunoSEQ multiplex PCR assay. The table was pulled from immuneACCESS by TCRdb, which kept in-frame rearrangements only. Such tables lose some clones; where checked, under half of the loss comes from unresolved V genes, and the rest has no known cause. This sample gives approximately 41,000 clones in total; around 90% of them show up just once. The top ten clones comprise roughly a tenth of the sample. The sample was peripheral blood. The origin of the receptors is a woman older than 75 with active COVID-19.

V usage is TRBV19 and J usage is TRBJ2-2; the match to TRBD2 covers 16 bases. The CDR3 loop spans 16 amino acids. Trimming took 5 bases from V and 10 from J; bases not matched to a gene: 7. The germline CDR1 and CDR2 sequences are LNHDA and SQIVND (reference sequence). The CDR3 nucleotides read TGTGCCAGTAGTGGCGGGACTAGCGGGGGGGCCGCGGAGCTGTTTTTT. This encodes CASSGGTSGGAAELFF.

CDR3 amino acids: CSASRPSGGGYNEQFF. CDR3 sequence (DNA): TGCAGTGCTAGTAGGCCTAGCGGGGGGGGTTACAATGAGCAGTTCTTC. This chain joins TRBV20-1 and TRBJ2-1, with 12 bases that match TRBD2. Looked up from germline, CDR1 is DFQATT and CDR2 is SNEGSKA (reference sequence). The CDR3 is 16 residues long. The J segment lost 4 bases and the V segment lost 3 bases, leaving 7 bases of the junction unmatched.

The rearrangement links TRBV6-1 to TRBJ2-7; 11 bases are shared with TRBD1. V was pared by 3 bases and J by 4 bases, with 5 bases of the junction left unmatched. This CDR3 contains 15 residues. Germline V lookup: CDR1 MNHNS, CDR2 SASEGT. The DNA of the CDR3 is TGTGCCAGCAGTGATCCCGGGACAGGGGGGTACGAGCAGTACTTC. It encodes CASSDPGTGGYEQYF.

The V call is TRBV5-1, the J call TRBJ1-1, with 7 positions matching TRBD1. This CDR3 has 13 amino acids. From germline, CDR1 is SGHRS and CDR2 YFSETQ. V lost 3 bases and J lost 4; bases outside the gene matches: 3. The chain's CDR3 is CASSYDRATEAFF. The DNA of the CDR3 is TGCGCCAGCAGCTACGACAGGGCCACTGAAGCTTTCTTT.

This chain connects TRBV3-1 (or the pseudogene TRBV3-2) to TRBJ2-3, with a possible D match to TRBD2 (7 bases). V was pared by 4 bases and J by 9 bases, with 26 bases between. Germline assignment: CDR1 LGHDT and CDR2 YNNKEL (reference sequence). The CDR3 covers 17 residues. The CDR3 sequence is CASSRGGGGAQKGTQYF. CDR3 nucleotides: TGTGCCAGCAGCCGGGGGGGCGGGGGTGCCCAAAAAGGCACGCAGTATTTT.

Only one count was recorded for this clone. The V and J genes are TRBV4-3 and TRBJ2-7; weak D call: TRBD2 (5 bases). The CDR3 has 14 amino acids. The V and J ends lost 1 base and 7 bases respectively, with 14 bases between them. CDR1 LGHNA and CDR2 YSLEER come from the germline V gene. The CDR3 coding sequence is TGCGCCAGCAGCCAAGTCCCCCCCGGGGATGAGCAGTACTTC. This codes for CASSQVPPGDEQYF.

V and J are TRBV28 and TRBJ2-3; a weak D match, TRBD2 (5 bases). With 8 bases removed from V and 3 bases from J, the gap between germline ends came to 15 bases. CDR3 size: 14 residues. From germline, CDR1 is MDHEN and CDR2 SYDVKM. CDR3 nucleotide sequence: TGTGCCAGCCTAAGAGGAGGCAGTACAGATACGCAGTATTTT. Amino acid sequence: CASLRGGSTDTQYF.

V usage is TRBV6-5 and J usage is TRBJ1-2; 8 bases map to TRBD1. With V trimmed by 2 bases and J by 8 bases, 13 bases remained unmatched. In germline, CDR1 is MNHEY, CDR2 SVGAGI. The CDR3 extends over 16 amino acids. The CDR3 loop is CASSYGQGVSVLGYTF. The CDR3, as DNA: TGTGCCAGCAGTTACGGACAGGGCGTCTCGGTTCTGGGCTACACCTTC.

This chain joins TRBV10-3 and TRBJ2-5, with D possibly being TRBD1 (6 bases). This CDR3 spans 14 amino acids. Trimming cost V 10 bases and J 3 bases, with 18 bases left between them. Per the germline V gene, CDR1 is ENHRY and CDR2 is SYGVKD. CDR3 region: CASSGTTPKETQYF. CDR3 sequence (DNA): TGTGCCAGTTCCGGGACAACGCCAAAAGAGACCCAGTACTTC.

This rearrangement joins TRBV6-5 to TRBJ1-3; D ambiguous. The CDR3 sequence is 13 residues long. Germline values: CDR1 MNHEY, CDR2 SVGAGI. V was trimmed by 2 bases and J by 3 bases, leaving 5 bases between them. This chain's CDR3 is CASSYEGGNTIYF. The CDR3, as DNA: TGTGCCAGCAGTTACGAGGGTGGAAACACCATATATTTT.

V and J are TRBV6-4 and TRBJ2-1, with a weak D call TRBD2 (6 bases). Germline CDR1 reads MRHNA; CDR2 reads SNTAGT. This CDR3 is built from 14 residues. The V end lost 3 bases, the J end lost 5 bases, and 11 bases lay between the germline ends. As DNA, the CDR3 is TGTGCCAGCAGTGAGGGGGGAAACGACAATGAGCAGTTCTTC. The encoded protein is CASSEGGNDNEQFF.

This clone was recorded once. The CDR3 coding sequence is TGCGCCAGCTCCCAGGGGGCGTCGGATACGCAGTATTTT. Protein product: CASSQGASDTQYF. The V and J genes are TRBV10-1 and TRBJ2-3; TRBD1 matches 8 bases. J gave up 6 bases and V 8 bases, and 7 bases lay outside the gene matches. Germline loops: CDR1 WNHNN, CDR2 SYGVQD (reference sequence). The CDR3 is 13 residues long.

In its sample, this clone was seen a few times. This chain joins TRBV7-9 and TRBJ1-1, with a tentative D call TRBD1 (6 bases). CDR3 size: 15 residues. V was trimmed by 5 bases and J by 0 bases, leaving 13 bases between them. Germline CDR1 and CDR2: SEHNR and FQNEAQ (reference sequence). This CDR3 is CASSPRGNMNTEAFF. CDR3 nucleotides: TGTGCCAGCAGCCCCAGGGGTAACATGAACACTGAAGCTTTCTTT.

The gene calls are TRBV4-3 and TRBJ2-1; 7 positions agree with TRBD1. The CDR3 contains 15 residues. Unmatched junction bases numbered 3, after V lost 4 bases and J lost 0 bases. The germline CDR1 and CDR2 sequences are LGHNA and YSLEER. CDR3 residues: CASSPAGGSYNEQFF. CDR3 DNA sequence: TGCGCCAGCAGCCCCGCAGGGGGCTCCTACAATGAGCAGTTCTTC.

V gene TRBV19 combines with J gene TRBJ1-5, with D possibly matching TRBD1 (6 bases). The ends were cut back, 6 bases at V and 0 bases at J, with 15 bases in the middle. CDR3 length: 16 residues. Germline V gene lookup returns CDR1 LNHDA and CDR2 SQIVND (reference sequence). In DNA form, the CDR3 reads TGTGCCAGTAGCAAAAGGACAGATTATAGCAATCAGCCCCAGCATTTT. This gives the protein CASSKRTDYSNQPQHF.